The rows below give T cell receptor beta chains drawn from one sample of a study of cytomegalovirus exposure and HLA in healthy donors. Produced via immunoSEQ multiplex PCR; TCRdb's table is partial and in-frame only. The table has 120,000 or so clones, 80% seen once. Input material: PBMCs. These receptors all stem from a man aged 25 to 40 in good health and CMV-seronegative. Both conserved end residues are part of each CDR3. The D gene is left open where the match is weak. The size field is filled for only some rows; it gives once, few, many or a size class.

cdr3_length	clone_size	d_call	j_call	v_call	cdr3_nt	cdr3_aa
16	-	TRBD1	TRBJ2-5	TRBV27	TGTGCCAGCAGTTTATTAGGCAGGGGGCAAGGGGAGACCCAGTACTTC	CASSLLGRGQGETQYF
14	-	-	TRBJ1-1	TRBV28	TGTGCCAGCAGTTTAATTACAGGGATCACTGAAGCTTTCTTT	CASSLITGITEAFF
14	-	-	TRBJ2-7	TRBV6-5	TGTGCCAGCAGTTATATGGGCAGGTACTACGAGCAGTACTTC	CASSYMGRYYEQYF
13	-	TRBD1	TRBJ1-2	TRBV19	TGTGCCACCACACAGGGGTTGGGCTATGGCTACACCTTC	CATTQGLGYGYTF
13	-	-	TRBJ1-2	TRBV30	TGTGCCTGGAGTACTGGACAGAACTATGGCTACCCCTTC	CAWSTGQNYGYPF
16	-	TRBD1	TRBJ2-1	TRBV15	TGTGCCACCAGCAGCCCACCGGGACAGGTTCGAGGTGAGCAGTTCTTC	CATSSPPGQVRGEQFF
14	-	-	TRBJ1-1	TRBV6-5	TGTGCCAGCAGTTACGGCGGAGCGAACACTGAAGCTTTCTTT	CASSYGGANTEAFF
15	once	-	TRBJ2-1	TRBV7-7	TGTGCCAGCAGCTTAAGCGCTGGCGGGTACAATGAGCAGTTCTTC	CASSLSAGGYNEQFF
18	few	-	TRBJ2-7	TRBV14	TGTGCCAGCAGCCAAGAAGTCAGGGGAAGGGCCGGACGTGACGAGCAGTACTTC	CASSQEVRGRAGRDEQYF
15	few	-	TRBJ2-3	TRBV5-1	TGCGCCAGCAGCTTGGAGACAGGCCACACAGATACGCAGTATTTT	CASSLETGHTDTQYF
16	few	-	TRBJ2-3	TRBV27	TGTGCCAGCAGTCCCGGCATGAGGGCCGCGCAAGATACGCAGTATTTT	CASSPGMRAAQDTQYF
18	-	-	TRBJ1-3	TRBV7-9	TGTGCCAGCAGCTTATTAAGCGGCAGGGGAGCTTCTGGAAACACCATATATTTT	CASSLLSGRGASGNTIYF
16	-	-	TRBJ2-2	TRBV7-8	TGTGCCAGCATCAACCTATTCGCGAGTAACACCGGGGAGCTGTTTTTT	CASINLFASNTGELFF
14	-	TRBD1	TRBJ1-1	TRBV28	TGTGCCAGCTACAGGGGGCGAATCTCCACTGAAGCTTTCTTT	CASYRGRISTEAFF
12	-	-	TRBJ1-2	TRBV9	TGTGCCAGCAGCGCCCGACAAGGTGGCTACACCTTC	CASSARQGGYTF
15	-	-	TRBJ2-7	TRBV15	TGTGCCACCAGCAGAGTCTCAGGGGCTTCCTACGAGCAGTACTTC	CATSRVSGASYEQYF
14	-	TRBD1	TRBJ1-1	TRBV27	TGTGCCAGCAGTTTAACAGGGGTCGTCACTGAAGCTCTCTTT	CASSLTGVVTEALF
18	-	TRBD1	TRBJ2-6	TRBV29-1	TGCAGCGTAGATGACGGGACAGGGGAACTATCTGGGGCCAACGTCCTGACTTTC	CSVDDGTGELSGANVLTF
15	-	TRBD2	TRBJ2-5	TRBV7-2	TGTGCCAGCAGCTTCGGACTAGCGGGAGGAGAGACCCAGTACTTC	CASSFGLAGGETQYF
16	-	TRBD1	TRBJ2-1	TRBV25-1	TGTGCCAGCAGTGGGGACAGAGGAATCTCCTACAATGAGCAGTTCTTC	CASSGDRGISYNEQFF
15	once	TRBD1	TRBJ2-7	TRBV4-1	TGCGCCAGCAGCCAAGATGGGGGACAGGGCTACGAGCAGTACTTC	CASSQDGGQGYEQYF
17	-	-	TRBJ1-3	TRBV28	TGTGCCAGCAGTTTATTCCGCAGCTACTACTCTGGAAACACCATATATTTT	CASSLFRSYYSGNTIYF
13	-	TRBD1	TRBJ2-7	TRBV19	TGTGCCAGTAGTGGGACAGGGCTCTACGAGCAGTACTTC	CASSGTGLYEQYF
13	-	TRBD1	TRBJ1-1	TRBV7-9	TGTGCCAGCAGCGCGATGACGGACAGGGCAGCTTTCTTT	CASSAMTDRAAFF
14	-	TRBD1	TRBJ2-7	TRBV27	TGTGCCAGCAGTTTGGGGACAGGTTTTTCCGAGCAGTACTTC	CASSLGTGFSEQYF
11	-	-	TRBJ2-3	TRBV20-1	TGCAGCGGAGAACTCACAGATACGCAGTATTTT	CSGELTDTQYF
15	-	TRBD2	TRBJ2-3	TRBV11-2	TGTGCCAGCAGCTCAAGACTAGCGGACACAGATACGCAGTATTTT	CASSSRLADTDTQYF
14	-	-	TRBJ2-7	TRBV28	TGTGCCAGCAGCCGCCCCAGCGCGGGTAGGGAGCAGTACTTC	CASSRPSAGREQYF
15	-	TRBD2	TRBJ2-5	TRBV15	TGTGCCACAGGAGGGACTAGCGGGTTCCAAGAGACCCAGTACTTC	CATGGTSGFQETQYF
18	-	TRBD2	TRBJ2-1	TRBV7-2	TGTGCCAGCAGCCTGATACGACTAGCGGGAGGGACCAACAATGAGCAGTTCTTC	CASSLIRLAGGTNNEQFF
13	-	TRBD1	TRBJ1-1	TRBV19	TGTGCCAGAACAGGGGGCGCGAACACTGAAGCTTTCTTT	CARTGGANTEAFF
15	-	TRBD2	TRBJ2-5	TRBV5-1	TGCGCCAGCAGCCCGGGACTAGCGGCTTGGGAGACCCAGTACTTC	CASSPGLAAWETQYF
11	-	-	TRBJ2-1	TRBV30	TGTGCCACGACTAGTTACAATGAGCAGTTCTTC	CATTSYNEQFF
15	-	TRBD2	TRBJ2-7	TRBV12-5	TGTGCTAGTGGTTTCTGGACTAGCTGTTCCTACGAGCAGTACTTC	CASGFWTSCSYEQYF
13	few	TRBD1	TRBJ1-1	TRBV15	TGTGCCACCAAGGACAGGACGAACACTGAAGCTTTCTTT	CATKDRTNTEAFF
15	-	TRBD2	TRBJ2-1	TRBV15	TGTGCCACCAGCAGAGAGGCTCTAGCGGGGGGTGAGCAGTTCTTC	CATSREALAGGEQFF
15	-	TRBD1	TRBJ1-1	TRBV5-1	TGCGCCAGCAGCTTCTTACAGGGGATGAACACTGAAGCTTTCTTT	CASSFLQGMNTEAFF
16	-	TRBD2	TRBJ2-5	TRBV9	TGTGCCAGCAGCAAAAGACTAGCGGGAGGGCAAGAGACCCAGTACTTC	CASSKRLAGGQETQYF
17	-	TRBD1	TRBJ1-1	TRBV7-9	TGTGCCAGCAGCTCAGGGGCAGGGACAGCATTGAACACTGAAGCTTTCTTT	CASSSGAGTALNTEAFF
18	once	TRBD2	TRBJ2-3	TRBV9	TGTGCCAGCAGCGTAACGGGTTTGGCGGGAGGAGGTTGGGATACGCAGTATTTT	CASSVTGLAGGGWDTQYF
17	-	-	TRBJ2-7	TRBV4-3	TGCGCCAGCAGCCAGGGTACTGCGAGGTCTAGCTCCTACGAGCAGTACTTC	CASSQGTARSSSYEQYF
16	-	-	TRBJ1-5	TRBV4-1	TGCGCCAGCAGCCAAGCGGGGGTTTATAGCAATCAGCCCCAGCATTTT	CASSQAGVYSNQPQHF
14	once	-	TRBJ2-3	TRBV7-8	TGTGCCAGCAGCTTATTGTTAGTCATGGATACGCAGTATTTT	CASSLLLVMDTQYF
16	-	-	TRBJ1-5	TRBV4-1	TGCGCCAGCAGCCAACCAGGGAAGGGGATGGATCAGCCCCAGAATTTT	CASSQPGKGMDQPQNF
14	-	TRBD2	TRBJ2-1	TRBV7-8	TGTGCCAGCAGCCTATGGAGGCTAGCGGGAGTGCAGTTCTTC	CASSLWRLAGVQFF
16	-	TRBD2	TRBJ2-7	TRBV11-2	TGTGCCAGCAGCGGGCGAACTAGCGGAGAGATTCGGGAGCAGTACTTC	CASSGRTSGEIREQYF
15	-	TRBD1	TRBJ2-1	TRBV7-9	TGTGCCAGCAGCATGACCGGGACAGCTAGCAATGAGCAGTTCTTC	CASSMTGTASNEQFF
17	-	TRBD1	TRBJ1-4	TRBV4-3	TGCGCCAGCAGCCAAGACGGCTACGTGGACAGGAATGAAAAACTGTTTTTT	CASSQDGYVDRNEKLFF
19	-	-	TRBJ2-3	TRBV7-9	TGTGCCAGCAGCTTCCAAACGACCCGGGGAAATCGGGTCCCAGATACGCAGTATTTT	CASSFQTTRGNRVPDTQYF
16	-	TRBD2	TRBJ2-3	TRBV27	TGTGCCAGCAGATTTACTAGCGGGACTGGTACAGATACGCAGTATTTT	CASRFTSGTGTDTQYF
15	-	TRBD2	TRBJ2-1	TRBV6-1	TGTGCCAGCAGAGAAGCGGGAGTATTGTTTGATGAGCAGTTCTTC	CASREAGVLFDEQFF
16	-	TRBD2	TRBJ2-2	TRBV19	TGTGCCAGTAGTATAGGGGCGGGAGGGGGCACCGGGGAGCTGTTTTTT	CASSIGAGGGTGELFF
15	-	-	TRBJ1-1	TRBV11-1	TGTGCCAGCAGCTTCTCGACAGACCTGAACACTGAAGCTTTCTTT	CASSFSTDLNTEAFF
16	-	-	TRBJ1-5	TRBV11-2	TGTGCCAGCATGGGGTTCAGGGGCTCGAGCAATCAGCCCCAGCATTTT	CASMGFRGSSNQPQHF
15	-	TRBD1	TRBJ1-1	TRBV5-1	TGCGCCAGCAGCTTGGGGGGGACAGTTAACACTGAAGCTTTCTTT	CASSLGGTVNTEAFF